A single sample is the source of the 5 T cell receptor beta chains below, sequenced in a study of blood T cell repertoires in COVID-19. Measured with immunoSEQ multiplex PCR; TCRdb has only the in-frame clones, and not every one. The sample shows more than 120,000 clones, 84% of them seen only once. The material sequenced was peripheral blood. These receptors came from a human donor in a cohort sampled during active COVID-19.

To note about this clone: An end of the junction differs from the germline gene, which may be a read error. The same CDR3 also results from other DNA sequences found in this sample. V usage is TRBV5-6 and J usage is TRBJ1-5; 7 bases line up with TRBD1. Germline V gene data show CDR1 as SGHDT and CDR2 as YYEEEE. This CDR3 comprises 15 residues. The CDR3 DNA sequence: TGTGCCAGTAGCTGGAGACAGGGCTACAATCAGCCCCAGCATTTT. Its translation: CASSWRQGYNQPQHF.

The CDR3 reads CASSTGTGRENIQYF. The CDR3 region has the DNA TGTGCCAGTAGTACTGGGACAGGGAGGGAAAACATTCAGTACTTC. This chain connects TRBV19 to TRBJ2-4; TRBD1 agrees at 9 bases. The ends lost 4 bases at V and 5 bases at J; junction bases unmatched: 6. CDR3 length: 15 residues. Germline assignment: CDR1 LNHDA and CDR2 SQIVND (reference sequence).

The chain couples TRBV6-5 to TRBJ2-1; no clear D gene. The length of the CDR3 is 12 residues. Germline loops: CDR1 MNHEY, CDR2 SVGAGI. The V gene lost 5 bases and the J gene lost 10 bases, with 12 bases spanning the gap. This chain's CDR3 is CASSLRGREQFF. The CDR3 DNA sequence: TGTGCCAGCAGTCTACGCGGCAGAGAGCAGTTCTTC.

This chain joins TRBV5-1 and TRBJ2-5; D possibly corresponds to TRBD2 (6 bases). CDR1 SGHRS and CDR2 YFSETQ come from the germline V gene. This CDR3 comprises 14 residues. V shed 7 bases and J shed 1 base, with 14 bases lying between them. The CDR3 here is CASSPGDVQETQYF. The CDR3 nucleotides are TGCGCCAGCTCCCCGGGGGACGTCCAAGAGACCCAGTACTTC.

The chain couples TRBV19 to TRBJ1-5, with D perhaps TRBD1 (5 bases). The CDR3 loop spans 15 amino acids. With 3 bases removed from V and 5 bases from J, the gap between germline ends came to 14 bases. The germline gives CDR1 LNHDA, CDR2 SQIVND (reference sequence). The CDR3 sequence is CASSIASAGHQPQHF. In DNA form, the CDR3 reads TGTGCCAGTAGTATTGCGTCGGCAGGGCATCAGCCCCAGCATTTT.